These 17 T cell receptor beta chains share one sample of origin, sequenced in a study of blood T cell repertoires in COVID-19. The assay was immunoSEQ multiplex PCR, and TCRdb's table has in-frame clones only and misses some. The data hold about 100,000 clones, with approximately 85% observed a single time. Sequencing used peripheral blood. These receptors came from a human donor in a cohort sampled during active COVID-19.

The V and J genes are TRBV5-1 and TRBJ2-5, with D perhaps TRBD2 (6 bases). The germline V gene has CDR1 SGHRS and CDR2 YFSETQ. V dropped 2 bases and J dropped 5 bases, with 10 bases sitting between them. This CDR3 comprises 13 residues. The CDR3 reads CASSFASAETQYF. CDR3 in DNA: TGCGCCAGCAGCTTCGCTAGCGCGGAGACCCAGTACTTC. Full variable domain (outside the CDR3, taken from reference TRBV5-1 and TRBJ2-5): KAGVTQTPRYLIKTRGQQVTLSCSPISGHRSVSWYQQTPGQGLQFLFEYFSETQRNKGNFPGRFSGRQFSNSRSEMNVSTLELGDSALYLCASSFASAETQYFGPGTRLLVL.

The chain is built from TRBV11-2 and TRBJ2-4, with 10 bases aligning to TRBD1. V lost 0 bases and J lost 9; bases outside the gene matches: 8. This CDR3 has 16 residues. The germline gives CDR1 SGHAT, CDR2 FQNNGV. The CDR3: CASSLDNPTGGFIQYF. CDR3 DNA sequence: TGTGCCAGCAGCTTAGATAACCCGACAGGGGGCTTCATTCAGTACTTC.

V gene TRBV2 combines with J gene TRBJ1-1; TRBD1 agrees at 7 bases. The CDR3 runs to 16 residues. The germline V gene has CDR1 SNHLY and CDR2 FYNNEI. V lost 7 bases and J lost 4; bases outside the gene matches: 15. This CDR3 reads CASKFTRGQGGTEAFF. CDR3 coding DNA: TGTGCCAGCAAATTCACTCGGGGTCAGGGGGGCACTGAAGCTTTCTTT.

V and J are TRBV10-3 and TRBJ1-1; D might be TRBD1 (6 bases). The CDR3 is 15 amino acids. Germline loops: CDR1 ENHRY, CDR2 SYGVKD. Trimming took 2 bases from V and 4 from J, leaving 14 bases between them. The CDR3 nucleotides are TGTGCCATCAGTGAGAACGCAGGGGTGGGCACTGAAGCTTTCTTT. Translated: CAISENAGVGTEAFF.

The chain has TRBV7-9 and TRBJ2-1; the match to TRBD2 covers 8 bases. Trimming took 0 bases from V and 5 from J; bases not matched to a gene: 6. The CDR3 is made up of 16 amino acids. Germline V CDR1 and CDR2: SEHNR, FQNEAQ (reference sequence). The CDR3 DNA is TGTGCCAGCAGCTTAGCCATAGCGGGGACGAACAATGAGCAGTTCTTC. It codes for CASSLAIAGTNNEQFF.

The V and J genes are TRBV19 and TRBJ2-3, with 11 nucleotides matching TRBD2. Germline assignment: CDR1 LNHDA and CDR2 SQIVND (reference sequence). The CDR3 contains 16 residues. With V trimmed by 4 bases and J by 7 bases, 10 bases remained unmatched. This chain's CDR3 is CASSTRTSGRVYTQYF. DNA for the CDR3: TGTGCCAGTAGTACTCGGACTAGCGGGCGTGTCTATACGCAGTATTTT.

This chain joins TRBV12-3 or TRBV12-4 and TRBJ2-2; D remains unclear. V gave up 1 base and J gave up 6 bases, with 6 bases separating them. The CDR3 runs 13 residues. Here the CDR3 DNA reads TGTGCCAGCAGTTTAGGGGCTCCCGGGGAGCTGTTTTTT. Its translation is CASSLGAPGELFF.

This sequence joins TRBV9 and TRBJ2-7, with 10 bases aligning to TRBD1. V shed 0 bases and J 2 bases; nucleotides not matched to a gene: 2. Per germline, CDR1 SGDLS and CDR2 YYNGEE. The CDR3 length is 15 residues. DNA of the CDR3: TGTGCCAGCAGCGTAGGGGACAGGGGAGCCTACGAGCAGTACTTC. Translation gives CASSVGDRGAYEQYF.

This clone occurred once. The genes are TRBV6-5 and TRBJ1-2; tentatively, D is TRBD1 (5 bases). The germline CDR1 and CDR2 sequences are MNHEY and SVGAGI. Trimming shortened V by 3 bases and J by 0 bases, and 11 bases separated the two germline ends. The CDR3 runs to 15 residues. This CDR3 reads CASSYSNRPNYGYTF. CDR3 DNA sequence: TGTGCCAGCAGTTATAGTAACAGGCCTAACTATGGCTACACCTTC.

The chain combines TRBV7-9 with TRBJ1-2, with TRBD1 identical over 9 bases. This CDR3 is 13 amino acids long. Trimming removed 5 bases from V and 8 bases from J; junction bases left unmatched: 6. Germline CDR1 reads SEHNR; CDR2 reads FQNEAQ (reference sequence). CDR3 DNA: TGTGCCAGCAGCCTAACAGGGGGCGACGGCTACACCTTC. This gives the protein CASSLTGGDGYTF.

The rearrangement joins TRBV6-2 or TRBV6-3 to TRBJ2-5, with a tentative D call TRBD1 (6 bases). The V end lost 6 bases, the J end lost 5 bases, and 10 bases lay between the germline ends. CDR1 and CDR2 from the germline V gene are MNHEY and SVGEGT. This CDR3 has 12 amino acids. DNA for the CDR3: TGTGCCAGCAGCGGGACAACGGAGACCCAGTACTTC. As protein: CASSGTTETQYF.

The J gene is TRBJ2-1, the V gene TRBV20-1, with D maybe TRBD2 (5 bases). The CDR3 spans 17 residues. CDR1 is DFQATT, CDR2 SNEGSKA, per germline (reference sequence). V lost 3 bases to trimming and J lost 5 bases, with 23 bases between them. CDR3: CSASLLLSSPGNNEQFF. The CDR3 nucleotides read TGCAGTGCTAGTCTACTTTTGTCGTCGCCGGGGAACAATGAGCAGTTCTTC.

This chain uses TRBV7-2 with TRBJ2-5, with a weak D call TRBD1 (6 bases). This CDR3 is 13 amino acids long. The V gene lost 5 bases and the J gene lost 2 bases, with 9 bases spanning the gap. CDR1 is SGHTA and CDR2 is FQGNSA in the germline V gene. CDR3 sequence: CASSRTEQETQYF. For the CDR3, the DNA is TGTGCCAGCAGCAGGACAGAGCAAGAGACCCAGTACTTC. The full variable domain, completed using reference TRBV7-2 and TRBJ2-5, is GAGVSQSPSNKVTEKGKDVELRCDPISGHTALYWYRQSLGQGLEFLIYFQGNSAPDKSGLPSDRFSAERTGGSVSTLTIQRTQQEDSAVYLCASSRTEQETQYFGPGTRLLVL.

This chain links TRBV28 with TRBJ1-1; D ambiguous. Trimming left V 5 bases short and J 1 base short, with 5 bases between. Germline loops: CDR1 MDHEN, CDR2 SYDVKM. The CDR3 length is 12 residues. In nucleotides, the CDR3 is TGTGCCAGCAGTGGAGCGAACACTGAAGCTTTCTTT. It translates to CASSGANTEAFF.

A single count supports this clone. The chain carries TRBV6-6 and TRBJ2-1; the D gene is possibly TRBD2 (5 bases). Trimming removed 4 bases at V and 5 bases at J, with 15 bases between. Germline CDR1 reads MNHNY; CDR2 reads SVGAGI (reference sequence). There are 15 residues in the CDR3. CDR3 sequence (DNA): TGTGCCAGCAGTTTTACGGACTTCGTAAACAATGAGCAGTTCTTC. This gives the protein CASSFTDFVNNEQFF.

The CDR3 DNA follows: TGTGCCAGCAGTCTGGGACAGTCAACTAATGAAAAACTGTTTTTT. It codes for CASSLGQSTNEKLFF. The V and J genes are TRBV6-2 or TRBV6-3 and TRBJ1-4, with 7 bases aligning to TRBD1. The CDR3 extends over 15 amino acids. V lost 5 bases and J lost 0; bases outside the gene matches: 3. Germline CDR1 MNHEY, CDR2 SVGEGT.

V is TRBV9 and J is TRBJ2-1, with 12 nucleotides matching TRBD2. The CDR3 runs to 15 residues. V lost 3 bases and J lost 6; bases outside the gene matches: 4. Germline V gene lookup returns CDR1 SGDLS and CDR2 YYNGEE. CDR3: CASSALAGGLNEQFF. The CDR3 DNA follows: TGTGCCAGCAGCGCCCTAGCGGGGGGGCTCAATGAGCAGTTCTTC.